This is a list of T cell receptor beta chains from one sample in a study of blood T cell repertoires in COVID-19. Sequencing used immunoSEQ multiplex PCR; TCRdb keeps in-frame clones, though not all of them. The data hold some 700,000 clones, with approximately 90% observed a single time. The sample consisted of peripheral blood. Source of these receptors: a woman aged 18-35 years with acute or convalescent COVID-19. CDR3s include the opening cysteine and the closing phenylalanine or tryptophan. D genes are given only for firm matches. Some rows mark clone size as missing; the rest say once, few, many or name a class of expanded clone.

D gene | clone size | CDR3 length | J gene | V gene | CDR3 DNA | CDR3 protein
- | - | 14 | TRBJ1-2 | TRBV25-1 | TGTGCCAGCAGTGGGGGGGGATTGAACTATGGCTACACCTTC | CASSGGGLNYGYTF
TRBD1 | - | 14 | TRBJ1-1 | TRBV6-1 | TGTGCCAGCAGTGAAACAGGGGGATACACTGAAGCTTTCTTT | CASSETGGYTEAFF
- | - | 14 | TRBJ1-2 | TRBV29-1 | TGCAGCCTACATGGCACCCCACTAGAGAATGGCTACACCTTC | CSLHGTPLENGYTF
TRBD2 | - | 18 | TRBJ2-3 | TRBV10-3 | TGTGCCATCAGAGCTAGCGGGGGGACCACATTTACCACAGATACGCAGTATTTT | CAIRASGGTTFTTDTQYF
- | - | 12 | TRBJ1-6 | TRBV27 | TGTGCCAGCAGTTTGAGGAATTCACCCCTCCACTTT | CASSLRNSPLHF
- | - | 12 | TRBJ1-2 | TRBV3-1/TRBV3-2 | TGTGCCAGCAGCCAGACGAGAGGGGGCTACACCTTC | CASSQTRGGYTF
- | once | 11 | TRBJ2-7 | TRBV10-3 | TGTGCCATCAGTGAGTTATACGAGCAGTACTTC | CAISELYEQYF
- | - | 13 | TRBJ1-1 | TRBV14 | TGTGCCAGCAGCCAATTCGCAGGCACTGAAGCTTTCTTT | CASSQFAGTEAFF
- | - | 10 | TRBJ1-1 | TRBV29-1 | TGCAGCGTGGTGGCGGGTGAAGCTTTCTTT | CSVVAGEAFF
- | - | 12 | TRBJ1-1 | TRBV4-3 | TGCGCCAGCAGTTCGACAGACACTGAAGCTTTCTTT | CASSSTDTEAFF
TRBD1 | - | 14 | TRBJ1-1 | TRBV2 | TGTGCCAGTACCCGGGCAGGGGGGAACACTGAAGCTTTCTTT | CASTRAGGNTEAFF